These 20 T cell receptor beta chains originate from one sample sequenced in a study of T-cell reconstitution after alpha-beta-depleted transplantation in children. A library of TCRbeta sequences, prepared with unique molecular identifiers, was generated. In TCRdb, the PCR reads were re-called with MiXCR into one record per CDR3 protein. The profile shows 45,000 to 60,000 distinct CDR3 sequences, 52% of them singletons. The sequencing here drew on peripheral blood, taken before TCRalphabeta/CD19-depleted stem cell transplant. These receptors all come from a boy under three years old with SCID, due to receive a stem cell transplant.

The genes are TRBV4-3 and TRBJ2-7; 7 bases agree with TRBD1. Germline V gene sequence: CDR1 LGHNA, CDR2 YSLEER. The CDR3 is made up of 15 amino acids. Trimming took 4 bases from V and 5 from J; bases not matched to a gene: 11. The CDR3 DNA is TGCGCCAGCAGCCTGAAACACAGGGGCGTTAACGAGCAGTACTTC. It is translated as CASSLKHRGVNEQYF.

V and J are TRBV5-1 and TRBJ2-2, with TRBD1 matching 9 bases. V trimming: 4 bases; J trimming: 1 base; junction bases outside the gene matches: 2. The CDR3 loop spans 15 amino acids. Germline V gene sequence: CDR1 SGHRS, CDR2 YFSETQ. The CDR3 region has the DNA TGCGCCAGCAGCCCGGGACAGGGGAACACCGGGGAGCTGTTTTTT. It specifies CASSPGQGNTGELFF. The variable domain in full, with the rest retrieved from reference TRBV5-1 and TRBJ2-2, is KAGVTQTPRYLIKTRGQQVTLSCSPISGHRSVSWYQQTPGQGLQFLFEYFSETQRNKGNFPGRFSGRQFSNSRSEMNVSTLELGDSALYLCASSPGQGNTGELFFGEGSRLTVL.

The V and J genes are TRBV4-3 and TRBJ1-2; 7 nucleotides align to TRBD1. The CDR3 is 14 residues long. Trimming took 5 bases from V and 7 from J; bases not matched to a gene: 10. Looked up from germline, CDR1 is LGHNA and CDR2 is YSLEER. CDR3 amino acids: CASSTGQDAAGYTF. Written as DNA, the CDR3 is TGCGCCAGCAGCACCGGACAGGATGCGGCTGGCTACACCTTC.

This sequence joins TRBV7-2 and TRBJ2-7; either TRBD1 or TRBD2 may fit D (5 bases each). Looked up from germline, CDR1 is SGHTA and CDR2 is FQGNSA. Trimming removed 5 bases from V and 0 bases from J, with 17 bases in between. CDR3 length: 16 amino acids. Here the CDR3 reads CASSQKWGSSSYEQYF. The CDR3 nucleotides read TGTGCCAGCAGCCAAAAGTGGGGGTCTAGCTCCTACGAGCAGTACTTC.

The chain joins TRBV5-6 to TRBJ2-1, with 9 bases matching TRBD1. V shed 4 bases, J shed 6 bases, and the junction held 8 bases outside the gene matches. The CDR3 extends over 15 amino acids. Germline CDR1 reads SGHDT; CDR2 reads YYEEEE. The CDR3 bases are TGTGCCAGCAGCCATCCCGGGACAGGGCTCAATGAGCAGTTCTTC. This translates into CASSHPGTGLNEQFF.

This clonotype was seen a few times. This chain uses TRBV7-3 with TRBJ1-4; D remains ambiguous. This CDR3 comprises 13 residues. CDR1 is SGHTA, CDR2 FQGTGA, per germline. Trimming left V 9 bases short and J 3 bases short, with 11 bases between. CDR3 in amino acids: CASSVRANEKLFF. The CDR3 region has the DNA TGTGCCAGTTCGGTCCGGGCTAATGAAAAACTGTTTTTT.

This clonotype was seen only a few times. V gene TRBV5-6 combines with J gene TRBJ2-1; 12 bases are shared with TRBD2. The CDR3 covers 13 residues. Germline V CDR1 and CDR2: SGHDT, YYEEEE. The V gene end was trimmed by 7 bases and the J gene end by 4 bases; junction bases not matched to a gene: 0. The CDR3 region has the DNA TGTGCCAGCGGGACTAGCGGGTACAATGAGCAGTTCTTC. It specifies CASGTSGYNEQFF. The whole variable domain, filled in from reference TRBV5-6 and TRBJ2-1, reads DAGVTQSPTHLIKTRGQQVTLRCSPKSGHDTVSWYQQALGQGPQFIFQYYEEEERQRGNFPDRFSGHQFPNYSSELNVNALLLGDSALYLCASGTSGYNEQFFGPGTRLTVL.

Details on this clonotype: The junction and the germline gene differ at one end; a read error may be behind it. V is TRBV7-8 and J is TRBJ2-4; no firm D call. The CDR3 runs 9 residues. The germline V gene encodes CDR1 SGHVS and CDR2 FQNEAQ. The CDR3 reads CASSLEEDF. Written as DNA, the CDR3 is TGTGCCAGCAGCTTAGAGGAAGACTTC.

The V call is TRBV6-1, the J call TRBJ2-5; D possibly corresponds to TRBD2 (5 bases). CDR3 length: 10 amino acids. Trimming took 8 bases from V and 5 from J, leaving 6 bases between them. Germline CDR1 MNHNS, CDR2 SASEGT. The CDR3 coding sequence is TGTGCCAGCGGGGAGGAGACCCAGTACTTC. Amino acids: CASGEETQYF.

The chain recombines TRBV5-1 with TRBJ2-2; D gene unclear. V shed 2 bases and J shed 0 bases, with 8 bases lying between them. Germline V lookup: CDR1 SGHRS, CDR2 YFSETQ. The CDR3 is 15 residues long. The CDR3, as DNA: TGCGCCAGCAGCTTATGGCGAGCGAACACCGGGGAGCTGTTTTTT. Residues: CASSLWRANTGELFF. The complete variable domain, with remaining parts taken from reference TRBV5-1 and TRBJ2-2, reads KAGVTQTPRYLIKTRGQQVTLSCSPISGHRSVSWYQQTPGQGLQFLFEYFSETQRNKGNFPGRFSGRQFSNSRSEMNVSTLELGDSALYLCASSLWRANTGELFFGEGSRLTVL.

The rearrangement links TRBV12-3 or TRBV12-4 to TRBJ2-7; the match to TRBD1 covers 8 bases. The trim removed 6 bases at V and 9 bases at J, leaving 13 bases unmatched. This CDR3 has 14 residues. The CDR3 DNA reads TGTGCCAGCAGCTCTCGGACAGGGTTAAGAGTGCAGTACTTC. Its translation: CASSSRTGLRVQYF.

V gene TRBV3-1 combines with J gene TRBJ2-7, with 7 bases matching TRBD1. CDR1 is LGHDT and CDR2 is YNNKEL in the germline V gene (reference sequence). There are 15 residues in the CDR3. V shed 3 bases, J shed 2 bases, and the junction held 7 bases outside the gene matches. CDR3 coding DNA: TGTGCCAGCAGCCATCTCGGGACAGCCCCCTACGAGCAGTACTTC. It translates to CASSHLGTAPYEQYF.

The chain has TRBV7-6 and TRBJ2-3; 9 nucleotides agree with TRBD2. The length of the CDR3 is 17 residues. The germline gives CDR1 SGHVS, CDR2 FNYEAQ. Trimming removed 1 base from V and 0 bases from J; junction bases left unmatched: 5. The CDR3 DNA reads as TGTGCCAGCAGCTTAGGGGCTAGCGGGGCTAGCACAGATACGCAGTATTTT. Translation: CASSLGASGASTDTQYF.

The V and J genes are TRBV4-2 and TRBJ2-6; 8 nucleotides align to TRBD1. Unmatched junction bases numbered 5, after V lost 4 bases and J lost 0 bases. Germline assignment: CDR1 LGHNA and CDR2 YNFKEQ. There are 17 residues in the CDR3. The CDR3 reads CASSPGQGHSGANVLTF. The CDR3 coding sequence is TGTGCCAGCAGCCCCGGACAGGGTCACTCTGGGGCCAACGTCCTGACTTTC.

Many counts were recorded for this clonotype. The V gene is TRBV7-6, the J gene TRBJ2-7; no clear D gene. V lost 3 bases and J lost 0, with 9 bases in between. CDR1 is SGHVS, CDR2 FNYEAQ, per germline. CDR3 length: 14 residues. The CDR3 loop is CASSFDWLSYEQYF. The CDR3 coding sequence is TGTGCCAGCAGCTTCGACTGGCTCTCCTACGAGCAGTACTTC.

The CDR3 DNA is TGTGCCAGCAGCTTGGGCTGGCAGGGGAGGCAGCCCCAGCATTTT. It translates to CASSLGWQGRQPQHF. The J gene is TRBJ1-5, the V gene TRBV5-6; maybe TRBD1 (6 bases). The CDR3 length is 15 residues. In germline, CDR1 is SGHDT, CDR2 YYEEEE. V shed 0 bases and J shed 7 bases, with 14 bases lying between them.

The chain is built from TRBV29-1 and TRBJ2-5, with D uncertain. The germline V gene encodes CDR1 SQVTM and CDR2 ANQGSEA. The CDR3 has 12 amino acids. V was clipped by 3 bases and J by 5 bases, with 10 bases between them. CDR3 nucleotide sequence: TGCAGCGTTGATAGACTCCAGGAGACCCAGTACTTC. Its translation: CSVDRLQETQYF.

This clonotype has only one observation. This chain joins TRBV7-6 and TRBJ2-1, with 8 bases aligning to TRBD2. Trimming removed 3 bases from V and 7 bases from J; junction bases left unmatched: 5. The germline V gene encodes CDR1 SGHVS and CDR2 FNYEAQ. This CDR3 has 14 amino acids. CDR3 DNA sequence: TGTGCCAGCAGCTTGTCGGGGGGGTGGAATGAGCAGTTCTTC. Its translation: CASSLSGGWNEQFF.

The chain joins TRBV5-6 to TRBJ2-2; D possibly corresponds to TRBD1 (6 bases). This CDR3 spans 15 amino acids. Germline CDR1 and CDR2: SGHDT and YYEEEE. The V end was cut by 4 bases, the J end by 1 base, with 11 bases between. The CDR3 bases are TGTGCCAGCAGCACAGGGTTGCAGAACACCGGGGAGCTGTTTTTT. Amino acids: CASSTGLQNTGELFF.

This sequence joins TRBV7-9 and TRBJ2-1; tentative D call: TRBD2 (6 bases). Trimming pared 0 bases from V and 6 bases from J, leaving 6 bases between. The CDR3 runs 13 residues. Germline CDR1 is SEHNR and CDR2 is FQNEAQ (reference sequence). Here the CDR3 reads CASSLAGGNEQFF. The CDR3 DNA is TGTGCCAGCAGCTTAGCGGGGGGCAATGAGCAGTTCTTC.